One sample yielded the 31 T cell receptor beta chains listed below, sequenced in a study of T-cell memory formation after mild COVID-19. TCRdb processed the 5' RACE reads anew with MiXCR; each CDR3 protein has one entry. The data contain 280,000 or so distinct CDR3 sequences, under 8.5% of them singletons. The sequencing input was PBMCs or a T cell subset sorted from them (not recorded which). The receptors derive from a man in his late teens or twenties who had mild COVID-19 (a few samples of this study predate the infection). Cell type and time point are not known.

The V gene is TRBV6-6, the J gene TRBJ2-7, with a possible D match to TRBD1 (5 bases). Germline V CDR1 and CDR2: MNHNY, SVGAGI (reference sequence). V was trimmed by 7 bases and J by 0 bases, leaving 13 bases between them. The CDR3 length is 14 residues. CDR3 protein: CASTETGSSYEQYV. In DNA, the CDR3 is TGTGCCAGCACCGAAACAGGTTCCTCCTACGAGCAGTACGTC.

This clonotype has more than one count but fewer than ten. CDR3 sequence reads: CASRDLGSAYEQYV. DNA of the CDR3: TGCGCCAGCAGGGACCTTGGAAGCGCCTACGAGCAGTACGTC. This sequence joins TRBV10-2 and TRBJ2-7; no clear D. The CDR3 runs 14 residues. CDR1 is WSHSY, CDR2 SAAADI, per germline. V was shortened by 6 bases and J by 2 bases, with 14 bases between the two germline ends.

This clonotype was observed a handful of times. The V and J genes are TRBV7-9 and TRBJ2-3; D not resolved. V lost 3 bases, J lost 7 bases, and 11 bases lay in between. Germline values: CDR1 SEHNR, CDR2 FQNEAQ (reference sequence). The CDR3 contains 13 residues. The DNA of the CDR3 is TGTGCCAGCAGCTTGGTTTTCGAGCATACGCAGTATTTT. It yields the protein CASSLVFEHTQYF.

This clonotype was seen ten or more times. V and J are TRBV11-3 and TRBJ2-1; 7 bases agree with TRBD1. The trim removed 5 bases at V and 6 bases at J, leaving 4 bases unmatched. Per the germline V gene, CDR1 is SGHNT and CDR2 is YENEEA. The CDR3 is made up of 13 amino acids. For the CDR3, the DNA is TGTGCCAGCAGCCACTCAGGGGGCAATGAGCAGTTCTTC. Its protein is CASSHSGGNEQFF.

The rearrangement uses TRBV4-2 and TRBJ1-1, with a possible D match to TRBD1 (6 bases). V was trimmed by 2 bases and J by 13 bases, leaving 14 bases between them. This CDR3 is built from 12 residues. The germline V gene encodes CDR1 LGHNA and CDR2 YNFKEQ. The CDR3 here is CASSQNERQVFF. The CDR3 nucleotides read TGTGCCAGCAGCCAAAACGAGCGACAGGTTTTCTTT.

At least ten counts were recorded for this clonotype. The chain has TRBV6-2 or TRBV6-3 and TRBJ2-3; tentatively, D is TRBD1 (6 bases). The germline V gene encodes CDR1 MNHEY and CDR2 SVGEGT. Trimming stripped 2 bases from V and 1 base from J, with 13 bases between. This CDR3 spans 16 amino acids. In nucleotides, the CDR3 is TGTGCCAGCAGTTACCCCCCAGGGGATGGCACAGATACGCAGTATTTT. The encoded protein is CASSYPPGDGTDTQYF.

This clonotype was detected many times. The chain carries TRBV20-1 and TRBJ1-5; D is undetermined. Trimming shortened V by 5 bases and J by 3 bases, and 8 bases separated the two germline ends. The CDR3 is 12 residues long. CDR1 DFQATT and CDR2 SNEGSKA come from the germline V gene (reference sequence). The CDR3: CSAPVPNQPQHF. In nucleotides, the CDR3 is TGCAGTGCTCCCGTCCCCAATCAGCCCCAGCATTTT.

This clonotype has just a few counts. The chain joins TRBV7-3 to TRBJ1-2; 12 bases match TRBD1. Per germline, CDR1 SGHTA and CDR2 FQGTGA. The CDR3 runs 16 residues. V lost 6 bases and J lost 7; bases outside the gene matches: 12. The CDR3 spells CASRKYPGQGAGGYTF. As DNA, the CDR3 is TGTGCCAGCAGGAAGTACCCGGGACAGGGGGCCGGTGGCTACACCTTC.

The chain employs TRBV2 and TRBJ1-2, with D uncertain. The CDR3 length is 15 residues. The ends were cut back, 7 bases at V and 4 bases at J, with 19 bases in the middle. Per germline, CDR1 SNHLY and CDR2 FYNNEI. The CDR3, as DNA: TGTGCCAGCACCTTGAGTCGGGCGGAGGCCTATGGCTACACCTTC. Translated, it gives CASTLSRAEAYGYTF.

The chain links TRBV7-9 to TRBJ2-1; tentative D call: TRBD1 (6 bases). Per germline, CDR1 SEHNR and CDR2 FQNEAQ (reference sequence). The CDR3 length is 15 residues. V was cut by 6 bases and J by 7 bases, with 19 bases left in between. This CDR3 is CASRPGTRVWNEQFF. The DNA of the CDR3 is TGTGCCAGCAGGCCCGGGACACGGGTTTGGAATGAGCAGTTCTTC.

The rearrangement uses TRBV20-1 and TRBJ2-1; 8 positions match TRBD2. V was clipped by 2 bases and J by 6 bases; unmatched bases: 9. CDR3 length: 15 residues. CDR1 is DFQATT and CDR2 is SNEGSKA in the germline V gene (reference sequence). CDR3: CSARKLAGRGNEQFF. In DNA, the CDR3 is TGCAGTGCTAGAAAGCTAGCGGGTCGTGGCAATGAGCAGTTCTTC.

This clonotype was counted only a few times. The rearrangement uses TRBV6-2 or TRBV6-3 and TRBJ2-5, with TRBD1 identical over 7 bases. After removal of 6 bases from V and 0 bases from J, the junction contained 7 bases not matched to a gene. CDR1 is MNHEY and CDR2 is SVGEGT in the germline V gene. This CDR3 region has 15 residues. CDR3 amino acids: CASRVGQTYQETQYF. CDR3 DNA: TGTGCCAGCAGGGTGGGACAGACCTACCAAGAGACCCAGTACTTC.

This clonotype came up many times. The chain links TRBV5-1 to TRBJ1-2; D may be TRBD1 (5 bases). V was pared by 1 base and J by 2 bases, with 6 bases between. The CDR3 has 13 amino acids. Germline assignment: CDR1 SGHRS and CDR2 YFSETQ. CDR3 nucleotides: TGCGCCAGCAGCTTGAGGACAAACTATGGCTACACCTTC. It specifies CASSLRTNYGYTF. Full variable domain (outside the CDR3, taken from reference TRBV5-1 and TRBJ1-2): KAGVTQTPRYLIKTRGQQVTLSCSPISGHRSVSWYQQTPGQGLQFLFEYFSETQRNKGNFPGRFSGRQFSNSRSEMNVSTLELGDSALYLCASSLRTNYGYTFGSGTRLTVV.

This clonotype has just a few counts. V and J are TRBV29-1 and TRBJ2-4, with D perhaps being TRBD1 or TRBD2 (5 bases each). Germline values: CDR1 SQVTM, CDR2 ANQGSEA. V lost 7 bases and J 0 bases, leaving 13 bases between the germline ends. There are 14 residues in the CDR3. The CDR3 is CSAGTRLAKNIQYF. CDR3 in DNA: TGCAGCGCCGGGACCCGCTTAGCCAAAAACATTCAGTACTTC.

Only a few counts were recorded for this clonotype. The CDR3 does not close with the conserved phenylalanine or tryptophan, likely indicating a read error. Because the CDR3's place on the DNA is in doubt, the DNA is left out and the CDR3 is given as listed by TCRdb. The CDR3 sequence is CASSSLVVATTRDL. The J gene is TRBJ2-7, the V gene TRBV5-1; TRBD2 is the table's D call, not checked against the DNA. The germline gives CDR1 SGHRS, CDR2 YFSETQ. Termini included, the CDR3 measures 14 amino acids.

This rearrangement joins TRBV4-2 to TRBJ1-2; TRBD1 is a possible D gene (5 bases). This CDR3 comprises 15 residues. Trimming removed 5 bases from V and 5 bases from J, with 18 bases in between. Germline values: CDR1 LGHNA, CDR2 YNFKEQ. The DNA of the CDR3 is TGTGCCAGCAGCACTGGGAGCGGGGGGACTTATGGCTACACCTTC. Translating gives CASSTGSGGTYGYTF.

This clonotype was observed a handful of times. The chain uses TRBV7-2 and TRBJ1-3, with D possibly TRBD1 on 6 matching bases. Germline lookup yields CDR1 SGHTA and CDR2 FQGNSA. Trimming took off 5 bases at V and 0 bases at J, with 17 bases between the two ends. CDR3 length: 17 amino acids. CDR3 loop: CASSPLGGSLSGNTIYF. The CDR3 nucleotides are TGTGCCAGCAGCCCACTAGGGGGAAGCCTCTCTGGAAACACCATATATTTT.

At least ten counts were recorded for this clonotype. The chain combines TRBV20-1 with TRBJ2-3; no reliable D call. This CDR3 contains 14 residues. Trimming shortened V by 6 bases and J by 0 bases, and 13 bases separated the two germline ends. The germline V gene encodes CDR1 DFQATT and CDR2 SNEGSKA (reference sequence). CDR3 in amino acids: CSARQFTSTDTQYF. Here the CDR3 DNA reads TGCAGTGCCAGGCAATTCACTAGCACAGATACGCAGTATTTT.

V gene TRBV30 combines with J gene TRBJ1-6, with a weak D call TRBD1 (6 bases). Looked up from germline, CDR1 is GTSNPN and CDR2 is SVGIG (reference sequence). CDR3 size: 15 residues. Trimming shortened V by 0 bases and J by 6 bases, and 12 bases separated the two germline ends. DNA of the CDR3: TGTGCCTGGAGTGTAGCGGGGGCCCTTAATTCACCCCTCCACTTT. It codes for CAWSVAGALNSPLHF.

This rearrangement joins TRBV28 to TRBJ1-2; D is undetermined. Trimming pared 1 base from V and 4 bases from J, leaving 13 bases between. The CDR3 is 15 amino acids. Germline V gene sequence: CDR1 MDHEN, CDR2 SYDVKM. CDR3: CASSLSARPAYGYTF. The CDR3 nucleotides read TGTGCCAGCAGTTTATCGGCCCGGCCGGCCTATGGCTACACCTTC.

This clonotype was counted a few times. This rearrangement joins TRBV9 to TRBJ2-7, with TRBD1 matching 10 bases. Germline CDR1 and CDR2: SGDLS and YYNGEE. Unmatched junction bases numbered 15, after V lost 4 bases and J lost 5 bases. This CDR3 is built from 17 residues. As DNA, the CDR3 is TGTGCCAGCAGCCTTGGGACAGGGGAAGGTGTGTTCGACGAGCAGTACTTC. This encodes CASSLGTGEGVFDEQYF.

V usage is TRBV7-3 and J usage is TRBJ2-3; no firm D call. The V end lost 2 bases, the J end lost 6 bases, and 9 bases lay between the germline ends. The CDR3 has 13 residues. Germline V gives CDR1 SGHTA, CDR2 FQGTGA. The DNA for the CDR3 is TGTGCCAGCAGCTTATATCGAGACGATACGCAGTATTTT. It translates to CASSLYRDDTQYF.

This clonotype was observed a handful of times. The rearrangement uses TRBV10-3 and TRBJ2-7, with TRBD2 matching 8 bases. With 11 bases clipped from V and 3 bases from J, the junction kept 21 bases outside the gene matches. CDR1 is ENHRY and CDR2 is SYGVKD in the germline V gene. This CDR3 region has 17 residues. The CDR3: CALRSRLAHLRGYEQYV. CDR3 nucleotide sequence: TGTGCCCTTCGAAGCCGACTAGCGCATCTTAGGGGCTACGAGCAGTACGTC.

This clonotype was recorded many times. The chain links TRBV5-1 to TRBJ2-3, with TRBD2 matching over 11 bases. This CDR3 region has 18 residues. Germline CDR1 is SGHRS and CDR2 is YFSETQ. V lost 3 bases to trimming and J lost 2 bases; unmatched junction nucleotides: 11. CDR3 sequence reads: CASSSMAGLADFTDTQYF. The CDR3 DNA reads TGCGCCAGCAGCTCGATGGCGGGACTAGCGGATTTCACAGATACGCAGTATTTT.

This clonotype was counted at least ten times. The J gene is TRBJ2-1, the V gene TRBV3-1; TRBD2 might be the D (6 bases). Trimming left V 3 bases short and J 6 bases short, with 9 bases between. The CDR3 spans 13 residues. CDR1 LGHDT and CDR2 YNNKEL come from the germline V gene (reference sequence). CDR3 in amino acids: CASSHGTSNEQFF. In DNA form, the CDR3 reads TGTGCCAGCAGCCATGGGACTTCCAATGAGCAGTTCTTC.

Many counts were recorded for this clonotype. The gene calls are TRBV19 and TRBJ2-5; a weak D match, TRBD2 (7 bases). Germline CDR1 and CDR2: LNHDA and SQIVND (reference sequence). The length of the CDR3 is 15 residues. V shed 4 bases and J shed 1 base, with 13 bases lying between them. CDR3 amino acids: CASSRGRGAQETQYF. The CDR3 DNA is TGTGCCAGTAGTAGGGGCCGGGGGGCCCAAGAGACCCAGTACTTC.

This clonotype was detected a few times. This chain connects TRBV15 to TRBJ2-3; D uncertain. Trimming left V 3 bases short and J 2 bases short, with 12 bases between. The CDR3 spans 15 residues. Germline V lookup: CDR1 LNHNV, CDR2 YYDKDF (reference sequence). CDR3 region: CATSRKNGYTDTQYF. The DNA of the CDR3 is TGTGCCACCAGCAGGAAGAATGGCTACACAGATACGCAGTATTTT. The whole variable domain, filled in from reference TRBV15 and TRBJ2-3, reads DAMVIQNPRYQVTQFGKPVTLSCSQTLNHNVMYWYQQKSSQAPKLLFHYYDKDFNNEADTPDNFQSRRPNTSFCFLDIRSPGLGDTAMYLCATSRKNGYTDTQYFGPGTRLTVL.

This clonotype was seen repeatedly, ten times or more. This sequence joins TRBV27 and TRBJ1-2; D is uncertain. CDR1 is MNHEY and CDR2 is SMNVEV in the germline V gene (reference sequence). CDR3 length: 12 amino acids. V lost 8 bases to trimming and J lost 2 bases, with 9 bases between them. CDR3 protein: CASSTGNYGYTF. CDR3 coding DNA: TGTGCCAGCTCGACGGGGAACTATGGCTACACCTTC.

This clonotype was seen repeatedly, ten times or more. V and J are TRBV7-3 and TRBJ2-5, with 8 bases that match TRBD1. The CDR3 sequence is 15 residues long. J was trimmed by 5 bases and V by 5 bases; bases with no gene match: 10. Germline loops: CDR1 SGHTA, CDR2 FQGTGA. CDR3 nucleotide sequence: TGTGCCAGCAGCCCCGGACAGGGCGTTCTGGAGACCCAGTACTTC. This sequence encodes CASSPGQGVLETQYF.

V usage is TRBV5-1 and J usage is TRBJ1-1; perhaps TRBD1 as D (6 bases). This CDR3 spans 14 amino acids. The germline V gene has CDR1 SGHRS and CDR2 YFSETQ. V was clipped by 5 bases and J by 7 bases, with 18 bases between them. In DNA form, the CDR3 reads TGCGCCAGCAGGCGGGACGTAGGGGGTTATGAAGCTTTCTTT. Translating it yields CASRRDVGGYEAFF. Using reference TRBV5-1 and TRBJ1-1 for the parts outside the CDR3, the full variable domain is KAGVTQTPRYLIKTRGQQVTLSCSPISGHRSVSWYQQTPGQGLQFLFEYFSETQRNKGNFPGRFSGRQFSNSRSEMNVSTLELGDSALYLCASRRDVGGYEAFFGQGTRLTVV.

This clonotype was observed many times. The chain is built from TRBV29-1 and TRBJ2-3; maybe TRBD2 (7 bases). Germline V gene lookup returns CDR1 SQVTM and CDR2 ANQGSEA. Trimming pared 5 bases from V and 1 base from J, leaving 13 bases between. The CDR3 covers 14 residues. The CDR3 protein is CSVSRGRGTDTQYF. Here the CDR3 DNA reads TGCAGCGTTTCAAGGGGGAGGGGCACAGATACGCAGTATTTT.